A single sample gave rise to the 14 T cell receptor beta chains below, sequenced in a study of post-analysis software for immune sequencing data. Points from the study as a whole: There were roughly 5 TRBV segments more frequent in patients than controls, and TRBV5-6, TRBV5-1 and TRBV20-1 were among them.

Unique-molecular-identifier-tagged TCR beta cDNA libraries were used. MiXCR, applied by TCRdb to the PCR reads, yields one record per CDR3 protein. The table lists about 820,000 distinct CDR3 sequences, about 50% of them singletons, with under 6% in the top ten. For these receptors, no antigen is known. Sequenced: blood. The source is a girl between 10 and 17 years old with multiple sclerosis.

This clonotype was seen only a few times. The chain has TRBV7-8 and TRBJ2-5, with D possibly matching TRBD2 (5 bases). V dropped 5 bases and J dropped 4 bases, with 17 bases sitting between them. Germline V lookup: CDR1 SGHVS, CDR2 FQNEAQ. The CDR3 is made up of 15 amino acids. The chain's CDR3 is CASSPREGRVETQYF. The CDR3 coding sequence is TGTGCCAGCAGCCCCCGCGAGGGAAGGGTAGAGACCCAGTACTTC.

This rearrangement joins TRBV29-1 to TRBJ2-7, with a possible D match to TRBD1 (5 bases). The germline V gene encodes CDR1 SQVTM and CDR2 ANQGSEA. Trimming left V 2 bases short and J 3 bases short, with 8 bases between. The CDR3 runs 12 residues. In DNA, the CDR3 is TGCAGCGTTGAATACGACAGCTACGAGCAGTACTTC. Translation gives CSVEYDSYEQYF.

The chain is built from TRBV4-2 and TRBJ2-1, with 9 bases that match TRBD2. Germline V gene data show CDR1 as LGHNA and CDR2 as YNFKEQ. V trimming: 8 bases; J trimming: 5 bases; junction bases outside the gene matches: 7. The length of the CDR3 is 14 residues. The CDR3 coding sequence is TGTGCCAGCGGGCGGGGGGGCCTCGACAATGAGCAGTTCTTC. Its protein is CASGRGGLDNEQFF.

This chain's CDR3 is CASGDRGGTEAFF. The DNA for the CDR3 is TGTGCCAGCGGAGACAGGGGGGGGACTGAAGCTTTCTTT. The J gene is TRBJ1-1, the V gene TRBV4-2, with 9 bases lining up with TRBD1. Trimming removed 8 bases from V and 5 bases from J; junction bases left unmatched: 6. The CDR3 is 13 amino acids. Germline V gene data show CDR1 as LGHNA and CDR2 as YNFKEQ.

A word on this clonotype: At one of its ends the junction is not consistent with the germline gene, which may arise from a read error. The chain links TRBV5-1 to TRBJ2-5; 7 positions agree with TRBD1. In germline, CDR1 is SGHRS, CDR2 YFSETQ. The CDR3 is 14 residues long. CDR3 nucleotide sequence: TGCGTCAGCAGCCTAAACAGGGGACGCGAGACCCGGTACTTC. Protein sequence: CVSSLNRGRETRYF.

The chain has TRBV16 and TRBJ2-3; perhaps TRBD2 as D (6 bases). The CDR3 spans 15 residues. Germline V gene lookup returns CDR1 KGHSY and CDR2 FQNENV. Trimming shortened V by 3 bases and J by 4 bases, and 14 bases separated the two germline ends. CDR3 DNA sequence: TGTGCCAGCAGCCACTGGATAGGAGGGCCAGATACGCAGTATTTT. Protein: CASSHWIGGPDTQYF. The complete variable domain, with remaining parts taken from reference TRBV16 and TRBJ2-3, reads GEEVAQTPKHLVRGEGQKAKLYCAPIKGHSYVFWYQQVLKNEFKFLISFQNENVFDETGMPKERFSAKCLPNSPCSLEIQATKLEDSAVYFCASSHWIGGPDTQYFGPGTRLTVL.

This clonotype was observed a handful of times. The CDR3 DNA reads TGCGCCAGCAGCCAATCGGGGCGACACTCCTACGAGCAGTACTTC. Its translation: CASSQSGRHSYEQYF. The rearrangement uses TRBV4-1 and TRBJ2-7; D may correspond to TRBD1 or TRBD2 (5 bases each). This CDR3 comprises 15 residues. V was trimmed by 2 bases and J by 0 bases, leaving 11 bases between them. The germline V gene encodes CDR1 MGHRA and CDR2 YSYEKL.

This clonotype was found a few times. This chain uses TRBV12-3 or TRBV12-4 with TRBJ1-2, with D perhaps TRBD1 (6 bases). Trimming removed 5 bases from V and 4 bases from J, with 14 bases in between. The CDR3 is 14 residues long. This chain's CDR3 is CASSPLGGAYGYTF. CDR3 nucleotides: TGTGCCAGCAGTCCCTTAGGGGGGGCCTATGGCTACACCTTC.

The V gene is TRBV29-1, the J gene TRBJ2-1; 11 nucleotides line up with TRBD2. This CDR3 is built from 13 residues. CDR1 is SQVTM and CDR2 is ANQGSEA in the germline V gene. J gave up 8 bases and V 3 bases, and 3 bases lay outside the gene matches. The CDR3 DNA reads as TGCAGCGTTGAGGGACTAGCGGCACATGAGCAGTTCTTC. Translating it yields CSVEGLAAHEQFF.

This clonotype has only one observation. For the CDR3, the DNA is TGTGCCAGCAGTTTGACCCAGGGTTCTGCGTACTACACCTTC. Its protein product is CASSLTQGSAYYTF. V is TRBV28 and J is TRBJ1-2, with D maybe TRBD1 (5 bases). This CDR3 region has 14 residues. Deletions cut 3 bases from V and 10 bases from J, with 18 bases between. Germline CDR1 MDHEN, CDR2 SYDVKM.

Only a few counts were recorded for this clonotype. The rearrangement joins TRBV5-1 to TRBJ2-1, with D possibly TRBD2 on 6 matching bases. The CDR3 sequence is 15 residues long. V was pared by 5 bases and J by 1 base, with 13 bases between. From germline, CDR1 is SGHRS and CDR2 YFSETQ. The CDR3 nucleotides read TGCGCCAGCAGTCAGGACCGGGGGTCCTACAATGAGCAGTTCTTC. This sequence encodes CASSQDRGSYNEQFF.

This chain connects TRBV12-3 or TRBV12-4 to TRBJ2-5; 9 bases are a match to TRBD1. The DNA end lines up better with TRBJ2-7; the J call may be wrong. The CDR3 runs to 15 residues. The CDR3 reads CASSFPGQGSNEQYF. The CDR3 region has the DNA TGTGCCAGCAGTTTCCCGGGACAGGGTAGCAACGAGCAGTACTTC.

Comments on this clonotype: One junction end does not reproduce the germline sequence, and a read error may be involved. The J gene is TRBJ1-2, the V gene TRBV29-1; D unclear. Germline CDR1 is SQVTM and CDR2 is ANQGSEA. This CDR3 contains 12 residues. CDR3 sequence (DNA): TGCAACGTTGAGGGTCGGTCGGGGGGCTACACCTTC. This gives the protein CNVEGRSGGYTF. The full variable domain, rest sourced from reference TRBV29-1 and TRBJ1-2, is SAVISQKPSRDICQRGTSLTIQCQVDSQVTMMFWYRQQPGQSLTLIATANQGSEATYESGFVIDKFPISRPNLTFSTLTVSNMSPEDSSIYLCNVEGRSGGYTFGSGTRLTVV.

The chain has TRBV5-1 and TRBJ2-7; tentative D call: TRBD1 (6 bases). Trimming took 2 bases from V and 3 from J, leaving 15 bases between them. CDR1 and CDR2 (germline): SGHRS, YFSETQ. The CDR3 contains 15 residues. The CDR3 is CASSLGQPTGYEQYF. CDR3 bases: TGCGCCAGCAGCTTAGGACAGCCAACAGGCTACGAGCAGTACTTC.